Following are 17 T cell receptor beta chains from one sample sequenced in a study of cytomegalovirus exposure and HLA in healthy donors. 60 Vbeta and 13 Jbeta primers were used in PCR. The repertoire was sequenced with immunoSEQ multiplex PCR; TCRdb's copy has only in-frame clones and lacks some. The sample shows about 190,000 clones, almost 80% of them seen only once. The specimen was PBMCs. These receptors were collected from a young woman in good health and CMV-seronegative.

A single count supports this clone. The V and J genes are TRBV30 and TRBJ2-2; no firm D call. Germline CDR1 reads GTSNPN; CDR2 reads SVGIG (reference sequence). The ends were cut back, 4 bases at V and 4 bases at J, with 7 bases in the middle. The CDR3 consists of 12 residues. In nucleotides, the CDR3 is TGTGCCTGGACCGTCGTCACCGGGGAGCTGTTTTTT. It is translated as CAWTVVTGELFF.

The rearrangement links TRBV6-1 to TRBJ1-5, with D unclear. The CDR3 contains 11 residues. Germline CDR1 reads MNHNS; CDR2 reads SASEGT. V shed 7 bases and J shed 3 bases, with 4 bases lying between them. CDR3 region: CASTLNQPQHF. In DNA, the CDR3 is TGTGCCAGCACCCTCAATCAGCCCCAGCATTTT.

The chain has TRBV4-1 and TRBJ1-2; TRBD1 is a possible D gene (5 bases). Germline CDR1 reads MGHRA; CDR2 reads YSYEKL. CDR3 length equals 15 residues. V was shortened by 6 bases and J by 8 bases, with 22 bases between the two germline ends. CDR3 sequence reads: CASRTAAGTAGGYTF. CDR3 DNA: TGCGCCAGCAGAACGGCGGCCGGGACGGCGGGGGGCTACACCTTC.

This rearrangement joins TRBV28 to TRBJ2-7; D is ambiguous. CDR1 is MDHEN and CDR2 is SYDVKM in the germline V gene. V lost 3 bases, J lost 2 bases, and 11 bases lay in between. The CDR3 loop spans 14 amino acids. CDR3 loop: CASSFPSPPYEQYF. As DNA, the CDR3 is TGTGCCAGCAGTTTTCCCTCTCCCCCCTACGAGCAGTACTTC.

The chain joins TRBV5-1 to TRBJ2-7; possible D gene TRBD1, 6 bases. Trimming removed 4 bases from V and 3 bases from J, with 14 bases in between. CDR3 size: 14 residues. Germline V gene lookup returns CDR1 SGHRS and CDR2 YFSETQ. The chain's CDR3 is CASSPGQTYYEQYF. The CDR3, as DNA: TGCGCCAGCAGCCCGGGACAAACCTACTACGAGCAGTACTTC.

The chain has TRBV28 and TRBJ2-3; 13 nucleotides line up with TRBD2. Losses at the gene ends were 5 bases for V and 8 bases for J; bases not matched to a gene: 7. Germline CDR1 reads MDHEN; CDR2 reads SYDVKM. The CDR3 loop spans 15 amino acids. CDR3 DNA: TGTGCCAGCAGTAAGACTAGCGGGGGGATAGCTACGCAGTATTTT. Translating it yields CASSKTSGGIATQYF.

The V gene is TRBV7-9, the J gene TRBJ1-5; D is ambiguous. Per the germline V gene, CDR1 is SEHNR and CDR2 is FQNEAQ (reference sequence). CDR3 length equals 12 residues. The V end was cut by 0 bases, the J end by 7 bases, with 4 bases between. The CDR3 reads CASSLAAQPQHF. CDR3 nucleotide sequence: TGTGCCAGCAGCTTAGCAGCACAGCCCCAGCATTTT.

This clone was seen only once. This rearrangement joins TRBV9 to TRBJ1-4; 10 bases match TRBD1. The CDR3 has 15 amino acids. CDR1 SGDLS and CDR2 YYNGEE come from the germline V gene. J was trimmed by 6 bases and V by 3 bases; bases with no gene match: 5. CDR3 protein: CASSGPGTGDEKLFF. In DNA form, the CDR3 reads TGTGCCAGCAGCGGGCCCGGGACAGGGGATGAAAAACTGTTTTTT.

This rearrangement joins TRBV6-6 to TRBJ1-4; possible D gene TRBD1, 6 bases. Looked up from germline, CDR1 is MNHNY and CDR2 is SVGAGI (reference sequence). V was shortened by 5 bases and J by 11 bases, with 15 bases between the two germline ends. This CDR3 region has 13 residues. CDR3 DNA sequence: TGTGCCAGCAGTAAAGGGGGTGGTACGAAACTGTTTTTT. Its translation is CASSKGGGTKLFF.

This chain links TRBV28 with TRBJ2-7; 7 bases line up with TRBD1. V trimming: 2 bases; J trimming: 7 bases; junction bases outside the gene matches: 8. Germline CDR1 MDHEN, CDR2 SYDVKM. The CDR3 has 14 residues. The CDR3 loop is CASSLVQGLKEQYF. The CDR3 coding sequence is TGTGCCAGCAGTTTAGTACAGGGGCTTAAGGAGCAGTACTTC.

J is TRBJ2-2 and V is TRBV28; D gene uncertain. CDR3 length: 13 amino acids. V was cut by 5 bases and J by 5 bases, with 9 bases left in between. Per the germline V gene, CDR1 is MDHEN and CDR2 is SYDVKM. The DNA of the CDR3 is TGTGCCAGCAGTATCCTCGTTACCGGGGAGCTGTTTTTT. The encoded protein is CASSILVTGELFF.

V usage is TRBV5-1 and J usage is TRBJ1-2; TRBD1 matches 7 bases. The length of the CDR3 is 14 residues. Germline V gene lookup returns CDR1 SGHRS and CDR2 YFSETQ. With 4 bases clipped from V and 4 bases from J, the junction kept 7 bases outside the gene matches. The CDR3 is CASSTLQGTYGYTF. The DNA for the CDR3 is TGCGCCAGCAGCACCCTACAGGGGACCTATGGCTACACCTTC.

The chain recombines TRBV6-5 with TRBJ2-6; D is possibly TRBD1 (6 bases). The germline CDR1 and CDR2 sequences are MNHEY and SVGAGI. The ends were cut back, 2 bases at V and 4 bases at J, with 9 bases in the middle. The CDR3 runs to 15 residues. The CDR3 protein is CASSYGTPGANVLTF. DNA of the CDR3: TGTGCCAGCAGTTACGGGACACCGGGGGCCAACGTCCTGACTTTC.

This clone was seen a single time. V gene TRBV5-4 combines with J gene TRBJ1-5; weak D call: TRBD1 (5 bases). V was clipped by 4 bases and J by 3 bases, with 11 bases between them. The CDR3 runs to 14 residues. In germline, CDR1 is SGHNT, CDR2 YYREEE (reference sequence). In DNA form, the CDR3 reads TGTGCCAGCAGCGCGGGAGGGGACAATCAGCCCCAGCATTTT. Its translation: CASSAGGDNQPQHF.

Points on this clone: Its ends do not fully match the called genes, so a read error is possible. V gene TRBV7-9 combines with J gene TRBJ1-1; no definite D call. Germline CDR1 reads SEHNR; CDR2 reads FQNEAQ (reference sequence). The CDR3 contains 11 residues. The CDR3 DNA follows: TGTTCCAGCAGCCTCAACACTGAAGCTTTCTTT. Its protein product is CSSSLNTEAFF. Complete variable domain (other parts from reference TRBV7-9 and TRBJ1-1): DTGVSQNPRHKITKRGQNVTFRCDPISEHNRLYWYRQTLGQGPEFLTYFQNEAQLEKSRLLSDRFSAERPKGSFSTLEIQRTEQGDSAMYLCSSSLNTEAFFGQGTRLTVV.

The sample holds one count of this clone. V and J are TRBV25-1 and TRBJ2-4; 8 bases fit TRBD1. There are 15 residues in the CDR3. Germline V gives CDR1 MGHDK, CDR2 SYGVNS. V lost 1 base and J lost 5; bases outside the gene matches: 4. CDR3 protein: CASSESRGLENIQYF. CDR3 in DNA: TGTGCCAGCAGTGAATCCAGGGGGCTGGAAAACATTCAGTACTTC. Full variable domain (remainder filled in from reference TRBV25-1 and TRBJ2-4): EADIYQTPRYLVIGTGKKITLECSQTMGHDKMYWYQQDPGMELHLIHYSYGVNSTEKGDLSSESTVSRIRTEHFPLTLESARPSHTSQYLCASSESRGLENIQYFGAGTRLSVL.

The CDR3 here is CASSQQQASGHQETQYF. CDR3 DNA: TGTGCCAGCAGCCAACAGCAGGCTAGCGGTCATCAAGAGACCCAGTACTTC. This chain joins TRBV4-2 and TRBJ2-5; 7 nucleotides match TRBD2. Germline V gene lookup returns CDR1 LGHNA and CDR2 YNFKEQ. This CDR3 has 17 residues. J lost 2 bases, V lost 2 bases, and 11 bases had no gene match.